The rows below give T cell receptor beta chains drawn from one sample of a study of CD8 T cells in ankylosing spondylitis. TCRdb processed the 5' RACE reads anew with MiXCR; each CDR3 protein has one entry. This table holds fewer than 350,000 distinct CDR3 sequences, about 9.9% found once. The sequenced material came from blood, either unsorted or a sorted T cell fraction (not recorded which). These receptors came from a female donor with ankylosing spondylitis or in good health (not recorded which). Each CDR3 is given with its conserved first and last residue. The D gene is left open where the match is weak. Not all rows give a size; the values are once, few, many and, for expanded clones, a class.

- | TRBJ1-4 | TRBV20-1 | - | CSALRQGGEKLFF | TGCAGTGCTCTCCGTCAGGGAGGTGAAAAACTGTTTTTT
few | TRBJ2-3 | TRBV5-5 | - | CASSLPGNADTQYF | TGTGCCAGCAGCTTACCCGGGAACGCAGATACGCAGTATTTT
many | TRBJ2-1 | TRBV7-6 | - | CASSSDSIYNEQFF | TGTGCCAGCAGCTCGGACAGTATCTACAATGAGCAGTTCTTC
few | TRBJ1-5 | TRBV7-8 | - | CASSSLDSFYEPQHF | TGTGCCAGCAGCTCCCTGGACAGCTTCTATGAACCCCAGCATTTT
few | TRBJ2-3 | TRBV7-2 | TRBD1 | CASTRDRATDTQYF | TGTGCCAGCACCCGGGACAGGGCGACAGATACGCAGTATTTT
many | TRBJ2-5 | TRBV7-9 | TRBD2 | CASSLMVLAGRKETQYF | TGTGCCAGCAGCTTAATGGTACTAGCGGGCCGTAAAGAGACCCAGTACTTC
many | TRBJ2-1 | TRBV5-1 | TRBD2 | CASSRGTSGSLYEQFF | TGCGCCAGCAGCAGGGGGACTAGCGGGAGTTTGTATGAGCAGTTCTTC
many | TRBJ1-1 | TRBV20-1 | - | CSAPIDLNTEAFF | TGCAGTGCACCAATCGATCTTAACACTGAAGCTTTCTTT
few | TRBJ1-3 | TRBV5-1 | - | CASSLDRQGINTIYF | TGCGCCAGCAGCTTGGATCGGCAGGGTATAAACACCATATATTTT
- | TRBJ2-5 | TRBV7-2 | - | CASSLGDEKTQYF | TGTGCCAGCAGCTTGGGGGATGAGAAGACCCAGTACTTC
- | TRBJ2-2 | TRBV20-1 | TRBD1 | CSAIRQGAAGELFF | TGCAGTGCTATTAGACAGGGGGCCGCCGGGGAGCTGTTTTTT
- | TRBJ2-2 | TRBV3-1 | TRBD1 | CASQRQGDTGELFF | TGTGCCAGCCAGCGCCAGGGGGACACCGGGGAGCTGTTTTTT
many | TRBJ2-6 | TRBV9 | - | CASSAPRANVLTF | TGTGCCAGCAGCGCTCCGCGGGCCAACGTCCTGACTTTC
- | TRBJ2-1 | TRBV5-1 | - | CASSLGRGVPNEQFF | TGCGCCAGCAGCTTAGGAAGGGGGGTTCCCAATGAGCAGTTCTTC
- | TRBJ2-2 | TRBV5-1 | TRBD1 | CASSSSGTEGTGELFF | TGCGCCAGCAGCTCCTCCGGGACAGAAGGGACCGGGGAGCTGTTTTTT
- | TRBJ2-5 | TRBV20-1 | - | CSARDPNAEETQYF | TGCAGTGCTAGAGATCCGAACGCAGAAGAGACCCAGTACTTC
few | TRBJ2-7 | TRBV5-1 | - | CASTRPGQNYEQYF | TGCGCCAGCACCCGGCCGGGACAAAACTACGAGCAGTACTTC
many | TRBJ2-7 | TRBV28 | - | CASSLGGAEVSYEQYF | TGTGCCAGCAGTCTAGGGGGGGCTGAGGTTTCCTACGAGCAGTACTTC
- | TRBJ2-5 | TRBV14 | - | CASSQPSHRVGETQYF | TGTGCCAGCAGCCAACCTAGTCACAGGGTCGGAGAGACCCAGTACTTC
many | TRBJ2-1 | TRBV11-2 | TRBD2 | CASSLRIGTSGRDNEQFF | TGTGCCAGCAGCTTAAGAATTGGGACTAGCGGGAGGGACAATGAGCAGTTCTTC
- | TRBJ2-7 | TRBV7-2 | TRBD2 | CASSLPMGLAGSYEQYF | TGTGCCAGCAGCTTACCCATGGGACTAGCGGGTTCCTACGAGCAGTACTTC
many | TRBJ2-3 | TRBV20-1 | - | CSAREVAGTDTQYF | TGCAGTGCTAGAGAGGTAGCGGGCACAGATACGCAGTATTTT
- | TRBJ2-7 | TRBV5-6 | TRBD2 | CASSFRTSGVYEQYF | TGTGCCAGCAGCTTTCGGACTAGCGGGGTCTACGAGCAGTACTTC
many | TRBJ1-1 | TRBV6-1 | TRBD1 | CASTEGQGGTEAFF | TGTGCCAGCACCGAGGGACAGGGGGGGACTGAAGCTTTCTTT
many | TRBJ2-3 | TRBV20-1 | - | CSARDLRRSSPTDTQYF | TGCAGTGCTAGAGACCTAAGGAGATCTTCCCCCACAGATACGCAGTATTTT
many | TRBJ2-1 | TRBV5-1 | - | CASSLDRDALQDEQFF | TGCGCCAGCAGCTTGGACCGGGATGCCCTCCAGGATGAGCAGTTCTTC
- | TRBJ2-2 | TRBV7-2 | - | CASSQTVSQTGELFF | TGTGCCAGCAGCCAAACGGTATCTCAGACCGGGGAGCTGTTTTTT
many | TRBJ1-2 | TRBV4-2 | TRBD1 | CASSQDGGTVYGYTF | TGTGCCAGCAGCCAAGATGGGGGGACAGTCTATGGCTACACCTTC
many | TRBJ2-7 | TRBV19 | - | CASSDNSYEQYF | TGTGCCAGTAGTGATAATTCATACGAGCAGTACTTC
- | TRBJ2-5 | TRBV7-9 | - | CASSLGSAGMVETQYF | TGTGCCAGCAGCTTAGGGTCGGCAGGGATGGTGGAGACCCAGTACTTC
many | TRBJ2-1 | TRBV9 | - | CASSVGLVNEQFF | TGTGCCAGCAGCGTAGGACTAGTAAATGAGCAGTTCTTC
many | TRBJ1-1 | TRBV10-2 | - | CASSRPGLNTEAFF | TGCGCCAGCAGCCGTCCCGGGTTGAACACTGAAGCTTTCTTT